This TCR beta chain was sequenced for a study of T-cell memory formation after mild COVID-19. MiXCR was run by TCRdb on the 5' RACE reads, yielding one entry per CDR3 protein. The table shows about 320,000 distinct CDR3 sequences, with roughly an eighth occurring only once. Germline V gene lookup returns CDR1 SGHRS and CDR2 YFSETQ. Trimming at V came to 4 bases and at J to 3 bases, leaving 8 bases not matched to a gene. This CDR3 is 16 amino acids long. The material sequenced was PBMCs or a T cell subset sorted from them (not recorded which). The sequence derives from a man aged 18 to 30 who had mild COVID-19 (a few samples of this study predate the infection). Cell type and time point are not known. This rearrangement joins TRBV5-1 to TRBJ2-1; TRBD1 agrees at 9 bases. The CDR3 nucleotides are TGCGCCAGCAGCCGATCCGGGACAGGGTACTACAATGAGCAGTTCTTC. It specifies CASSRSGTGYYNEQFF.